A single sample is the source of the 4 T cell receptor beta chains below, sequenced in a study of shared clonotypes between healthy human individuals (dated by TCRdb to between 2020 and 2021). The method behind the library was the immunoSEQ multiplex PCR assay. Entries here come from immuneACCESS through TCRdb and include only in-frame sequences with V and J called. Some clones fail to appear in such tables; in the studies checked, an unresolved V gene covers under half of the shortfall, and the cause of the remainder is unknown. The sample table holds over 400,000 clones, of which 65% to 85% were seen once. More than 9.5% of the sample rests with the top ten. The specimen sequenced was PBMCs. Receptors originate from a woman in her thirties or forties in good health. Some clones in this sample may be carry-over from other donors' samples.

Worth noting for this clone: A read error likely explains this, since a far larger clone differs by one base. J is TRBJ2-2 and V is TRBV30, with 8 bases identical to TRBD2. The germline CDR1 and CDR2 sequences are GTSNPN and SVGIG (reference sequence). This CDR3 spans 20 amino acids. Unmatched junction bases numbered 20, after V lost 4 bases and J lost 1 base. The DNA for the CDR3 is TGTGCCTGGACCATGCGGTGGAAACTAGCGGAGCCGCTGAACACCGGGGAGCTGTTTTTT. Translated, it gives CAWTMRWKLAEPLNTGELFF.

The rearrangement joins TRBV7-2 to TRBJ2-7; D might be TRBD1 (5 bases). CDR1 SGHTA and CDR2 FQGNSA come from the germline V gene. V lost 3 bases and J lost 3, with 9 bases in between. This CDR3 is 13 amino acids long. The CDR3 here is CASSFRGFYEQYF. CDR3 coding DNA: TGTGCCAGCAGCTTTAGGGGATTCTACGAGCAGTACTTC.

This chain joins TRBV6-5 and TRBJ1-2, with a weak D call TRBD1 (5 bases). The CDR3 is made up of 15 amino acids. V shed 5 bases and J shed 4 bases, with 17 bases lying between them. Germline V gene lookup returns CDR1 MNHEY and CDR2 SVGAGI. Written as DNA, the CDR3 is TGTGCCAGCAGTCCAGGGCAGGGACGAAGCTATGGCTACACCTTC. It codes for CASSPGQGRSYGYTF.

A remark on this clone: A far larger clone is a single base away, which makes a read error likely. The sample contains more than one DNA sequence encoding this CDR3. The rearrangement links TRBV6-6 to TRBJ1-1, with D unclear. This CDR3 is built from 15 residues. The germline V gene encodes CDR1 MNHNY and CDR2 SVGAGI (reference sequence). Trimming shortened V by 5 bases and J by 1 base, and 14 bases separated the two germline ends. CDR3 DNA: TGTGCCAGCAGTACGAGAGAGGGAGGGAACACTGAAGCTTTCTTT. This sequence encodes CASSTREGGNTEAFF.